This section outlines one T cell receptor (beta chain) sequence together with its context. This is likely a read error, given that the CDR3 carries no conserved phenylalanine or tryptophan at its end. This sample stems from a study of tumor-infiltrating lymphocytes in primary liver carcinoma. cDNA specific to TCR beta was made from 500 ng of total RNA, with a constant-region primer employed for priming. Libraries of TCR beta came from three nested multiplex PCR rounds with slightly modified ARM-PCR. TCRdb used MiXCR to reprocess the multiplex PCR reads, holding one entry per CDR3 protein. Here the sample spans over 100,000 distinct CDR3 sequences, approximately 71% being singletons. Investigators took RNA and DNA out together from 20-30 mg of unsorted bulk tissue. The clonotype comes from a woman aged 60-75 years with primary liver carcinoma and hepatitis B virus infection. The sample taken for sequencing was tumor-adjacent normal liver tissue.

The CDR3 DNA reads TGCAGCGTTGGGGGGGGAGGCAAAAATATTCAGTACTTA. It codes for CSVGGGGKNIQYL. The genes are TRBV29-1 and TRBJ2-4, with 7 bases aligning to TRBD2. Germline assignment: CDR1 SQVTM and CDR2 ANQGSEA. The CDR3 runs 13 residues.